This T cell receptor (beta chain) emerged from a study of blood T cell repertoires in COVID-19. Method: immunoSEQ multiplex PCR; TCRdb's copy keeps in-frame clones and lacks some. The table includes approximately 250,000 clones, around 83% detected once. CDR1 GTSNPN and CDR2 SVGIG come from the germline V gene (reference sequence). CDR3 size: 16 residues. Trimming removed 0 bases from V and 0 bases from J, with 12 bases in between. The chain recombines TRBV30 with TRBJ1-3; a weak D match, TRBD1 (5 bases). The TCR comes from a man aged 35 to 55 with acute or convalescent COVID-19. Sequences were obtained from peripheral blood. CDR3 protein: CAWSVRGGYSGNTIYF. The CDR3, as DNA: TGTGCCTGGAGTGTACGGGGGGGTTACTCTGGAAACACCATATATTTT.